The 2 T cell receptor beta chains below all came from one sample that was sequenced in a study of CD8+CD57+ T cells in acquired aplastic anemia. Template material for TCR beta VDJ and CDR3 profiling consisted of genomic DNA. TCRdb itself ran the reads through MiXCR, one entry per CDR3 protein. The sample holds about 120,000 distinct CDR3 sequences, under 65% seen once. Patients selected for sequencing had displayed CD8+CD57+ cell expansion by flow cytometry. The specimen sequenced was sorted CD4+, CD8+, or CD8+CD57+ T cells (not recorded which) from PBMCs. The receptors stem from a human donor with aplastic anemia.

This clonotype was seen repeatedly, ten times or more. The junction departs from germline at one end; a sequencing error may be responsible. The genes are TRBV7-9 and TRBJ2-5; D call uncertain. The CDR3 covers 13 residues. Germline V gene lookup returns CDR1 SEHNR and CDR2 FQNEAQ (reference sequence). In DNA form, the CDR3 reads TGCGCCAGCAGCCCCGGTGGGCGAGAGACCCAGTACTTC. Translation: CASSPGGRETQYF.

The sample holds one count of this clonotype. The rearrangement joins TRBV7-8 to TRBJ1-1, with TRBD1 identical over 7 bases. V lost 3 bases, J lost 5 bases, and 12 bases stayed unmatched. CDR1 SGHVS and CDR2 FQNEAQ come from the germline V gene. The CDR3 has 16 amino acids. CDR3 DNA: TGTGCCAGCAGCTTTAGACAGGGCCAAGCTAGGACTGAAGCTTTCTTT. The encoded protein is CASSFRQGQARTEAFF.